A selection of T cell receptor beta chains follows, all from one sample in a study of monozygotic twins with inflammatory bowel disease. No DNA is given; TCRdb re-called the 5' RACE reads and lists each CDR3 protein once. The sample has about 450,000 distinct CDR3 sequences; the top ten hold roughly 2.3%. Sample: blood. The source of these receptors is a human donor with ulcerative colitis or Crohn's disease, or a healthy co-twin of an affected twin (not recorded which). Each CDR3 is given with its conserved first and last residue.

v_call,j_call,cdr3_length,cdr3_aa
TRBV6-5,TRBJ2-5,13,CASSYSWGETQYF
TRBV12-3/TRBV12-4,TRBJ2-7,13,CASSFHLGGEQYF
TRBV27,TRBJ2-1,15,CASSSETGDINEQFF
TRBV19,TRBJ2-6,16,CASNLAGEPGANVLTF
TRBV4-2,TRBJ2-7,14,CASSHDRSSYEQYF
TRBV30,TRBJ1-2,13,CASDPTGAGGYTF
TRBV24-1,TRBJ2-1,14,CATSDLLQANEQFF
TRBV7-2,TRBJ2-7,16,CASSLVGGRGTIEQYF
TRBV19,TRBJ2-1,15,CASSIAGGVDNEQFF
TRBV27,TRBJ2-1,17,CASRTSSGRRSYNEQFF
TRBV7-6,TRBJ2-3,16,CASSSDRGLSADTQYF
TRBV5-1,TRBJ2-1,16,CASSLVDRATYNEQFF
TRBV12-3/TRBV12-4,TRBJ1-3,16,CASSLANRDSGNTIYF
TRBV20-1,TRBJ2-3,14,CSASTPSGADTQYF
TRBV5-1,TRBJ2-3,15,CASSRGGATTDTQYF
TRBV11-2,TRBJ2-3,15,CASSLVGQATDTQYF
TRBV7-6,TRBJ2-1,15,CASSSGLAQYNEQFF
TRBV20-1,TRBJ2-3,11,CSAPFTDTQYF
TRBV27,TRBJ2-2,15,CASGRDRGNTGELFF
TRBV18,TRBJ2-5,12,CASSPPAETQYF
TRBV7-9,TRBJ2-7,13,CASSLDLAREQYF
TRBV6-1,TRBJ1-5,14,CASSDPGRGQPQHF
TRBV4-2,TRBJ2-3,12,CASSPLAGTQYF
TRBV18,TRBJ1-1,15,CASSPPTALNTEAFF
TRBV12-3/TRBV12-4,TRBJ2-7,13,CASSLAPSYEQYF
TRBV7-2,TRBJ2-3,15,CASTLGGGVTDTQYF
TRBV7-9,TRBJ1-2,14,CASSLGTGSAGYTF
TRBV7-9,TRBJ2-1,15,CASTLQGSSYNEQFF
TRBV5-5,TRBJ1-6,15,CASSLFGTGASPLHF